This T cell receptor (beta chain) was found in a study of T cell responses to AZD1222 COVID-19 vaccine. Findings and limits, study-wide: White British people made up most donors, females outnumbered males, and clonal diversity was possibly underestimated.

Investigators merged groups given second doses at roughly 4 or roughly 12 weeks. Only in-frame clones appear in the TCRdb table, and some are missing; sequencing was by immunoSEQ multiplex PCR. This sample has about 120,000 clones, with 92% found just once. Regarding this clone: What it recognizes is unknown.

This clonotype was obtained from an adult who received the AZD1222 COVID-19 vaccine. This sample comprised peripheral blood, obtained 28 days after the second AZD1222 dose.

The CDR3 is CASSLGGQGYEQYF. CDR3 DNA: TGTGCCAGCAGCTTAGGGGGACAGGGCTACGAGCAGTACTTC. This rearrangement joins TRBV11-3 to TRBJ2-7, with TRBD1 matching over 9 bases. J was trimmed by 3 bases and V by 1 base; bases with no gene match: 1. The CDR3 is made up of 14 amino acids. Germline CDR1 is SGHNT and CDR2 is YENEEA. The full variable domain, rest sourced from reference TRBV11-3 and TRBJ2-7, is EAGVVQSPRYKIIEKKQPVAFWCNPISGHNTLYWYLQNLGQGPELLIRYENEEAVDDSQLPKDRFSAERLKGVDSTLKIQPAELGDSAVYLCASSLGGQGYEQYFGPGTRLTVT.